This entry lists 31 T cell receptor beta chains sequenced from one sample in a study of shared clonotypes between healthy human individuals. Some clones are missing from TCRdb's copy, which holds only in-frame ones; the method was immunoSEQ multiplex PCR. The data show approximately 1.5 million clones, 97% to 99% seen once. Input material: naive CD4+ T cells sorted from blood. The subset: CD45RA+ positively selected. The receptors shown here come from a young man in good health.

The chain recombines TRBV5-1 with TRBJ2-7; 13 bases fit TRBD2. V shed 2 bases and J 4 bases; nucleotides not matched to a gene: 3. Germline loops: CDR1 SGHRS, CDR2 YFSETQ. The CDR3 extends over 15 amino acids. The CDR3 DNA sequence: TGCGCCAGCAGCTTATGGACTAGCGGGAGTTACGAGCAGTACTTC. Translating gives CASSLWTSGSYEQYF. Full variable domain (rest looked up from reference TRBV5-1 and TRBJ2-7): KAGVTQTPRYLIKTRGQQVTLSCSPISGHRSVSWYQQTPGQGLQFLFEYFSETQRNKGNFPGRFSGRQFSNSRSEMNVSTLELGDSALYLCASSLWTSGSYEQYFGPGTRLTVT.

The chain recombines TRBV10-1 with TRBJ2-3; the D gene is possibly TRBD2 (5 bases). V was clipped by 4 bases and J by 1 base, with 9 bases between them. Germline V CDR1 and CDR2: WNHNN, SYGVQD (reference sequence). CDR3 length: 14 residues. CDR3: CASSAGSRTDTQYF. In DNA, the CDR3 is TGCGCCAGCAGTGCGGGGAGCCGCACAGATACGCAGTATTTT.

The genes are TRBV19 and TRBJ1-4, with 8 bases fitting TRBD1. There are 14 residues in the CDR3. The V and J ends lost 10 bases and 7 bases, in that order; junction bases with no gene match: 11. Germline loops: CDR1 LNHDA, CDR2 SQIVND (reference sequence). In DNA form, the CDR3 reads TGTGCCACCCAGACAGGGGAGGTACGTGAAAAACTGTTTTTT. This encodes CATQTGEVREKLFF.

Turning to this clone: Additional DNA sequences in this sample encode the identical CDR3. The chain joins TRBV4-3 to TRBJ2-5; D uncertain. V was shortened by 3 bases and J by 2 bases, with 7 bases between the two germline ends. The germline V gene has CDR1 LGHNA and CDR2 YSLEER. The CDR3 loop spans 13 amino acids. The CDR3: CASSQSLQETQYF. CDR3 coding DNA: TGCGCCAGCAGCCAGTCGTTACAAGAGACCCAGTACTTC.

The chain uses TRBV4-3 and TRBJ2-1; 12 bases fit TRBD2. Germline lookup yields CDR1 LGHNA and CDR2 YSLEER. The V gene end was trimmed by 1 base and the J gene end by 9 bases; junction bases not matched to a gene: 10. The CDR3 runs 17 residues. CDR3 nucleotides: TGCGCCAGCAGCCAAGCTCCCCTAGCGGGAGGGCCGGGTGAGCAGTTCTTC. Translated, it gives CASSQAPLAGGPGEQFF.

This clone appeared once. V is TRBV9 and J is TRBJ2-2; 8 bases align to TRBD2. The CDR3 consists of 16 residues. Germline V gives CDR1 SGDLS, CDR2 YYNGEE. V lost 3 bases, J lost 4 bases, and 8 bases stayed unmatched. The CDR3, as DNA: TGTGCCAGCAGCGGACCCGGGACTAGTGTCACCGGGGAGCTGTTTTTT. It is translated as CASSGPGTSVTGELFF. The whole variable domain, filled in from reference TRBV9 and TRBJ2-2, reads DSGVTQTPKHLITATGQRVTLRCSPRSGDLSVYWYQQSLDQGLQFLIQYYNGEERAKGNILERFSAQQFPDLHSELNLSSLELGDSALYFCASSGPGTSVTGELFFGEGSRLTVL.

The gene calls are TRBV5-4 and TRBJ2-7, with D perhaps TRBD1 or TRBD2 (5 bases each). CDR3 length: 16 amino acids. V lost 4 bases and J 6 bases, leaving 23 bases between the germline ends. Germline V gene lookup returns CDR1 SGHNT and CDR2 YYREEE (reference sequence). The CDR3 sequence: CASSDKPGTAIGEQYF. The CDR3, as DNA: TGTGCCAGCAGCGACAAACCAGGGACCGCTATTGGCGAGCAGTACTTC.

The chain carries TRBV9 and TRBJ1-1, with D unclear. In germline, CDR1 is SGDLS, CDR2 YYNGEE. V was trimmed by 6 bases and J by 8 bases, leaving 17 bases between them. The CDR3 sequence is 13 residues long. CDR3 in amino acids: CASTVLEIGEAFF. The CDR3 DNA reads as TGTGCCAGCACTGTCTTAGAAATCGGGGAAGCTTTCTTT.

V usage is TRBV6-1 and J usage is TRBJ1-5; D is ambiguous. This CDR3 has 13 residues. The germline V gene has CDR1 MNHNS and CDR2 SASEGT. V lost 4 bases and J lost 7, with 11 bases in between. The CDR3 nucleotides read TGTGCCAGCAGTGCCCGTTTGGAACAGCCCCAGCATTTT. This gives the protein CASSARLEQPQHF.

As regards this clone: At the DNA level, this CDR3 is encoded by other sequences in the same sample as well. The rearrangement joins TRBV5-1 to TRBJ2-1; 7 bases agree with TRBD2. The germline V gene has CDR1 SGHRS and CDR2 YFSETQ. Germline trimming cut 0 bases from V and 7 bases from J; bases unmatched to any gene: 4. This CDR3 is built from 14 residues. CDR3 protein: CASSLEAGVNEQFF. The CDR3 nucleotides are TGCGCCAGCAGCTTGGAGGCGGGAGTTAATGAGCAGTTCTTC.

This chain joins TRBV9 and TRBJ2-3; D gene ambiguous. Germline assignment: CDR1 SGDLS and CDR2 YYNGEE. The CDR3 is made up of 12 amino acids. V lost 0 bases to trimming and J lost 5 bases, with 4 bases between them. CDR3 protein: CASSVEQDTQYF. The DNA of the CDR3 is TGTGCCAGCAGCGTAGAACAAGATACGCAGTATTTT.

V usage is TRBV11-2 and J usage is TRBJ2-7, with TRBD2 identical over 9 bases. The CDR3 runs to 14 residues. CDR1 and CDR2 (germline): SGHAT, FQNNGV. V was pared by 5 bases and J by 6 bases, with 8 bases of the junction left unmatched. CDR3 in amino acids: CASSPSGRTGEQYF. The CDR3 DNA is TGTGCCAGCAGCCCCAGCGGGAGGACAGGCGAGCAGTACTTC.

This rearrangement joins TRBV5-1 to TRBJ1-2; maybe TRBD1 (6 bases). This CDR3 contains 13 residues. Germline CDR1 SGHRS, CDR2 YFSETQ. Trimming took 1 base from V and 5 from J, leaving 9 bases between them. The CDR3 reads CASSLPGQYGYTF. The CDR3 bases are TGCGCCAGCAGCTTGCCCGGACAGTATGGCTACACCTTC.

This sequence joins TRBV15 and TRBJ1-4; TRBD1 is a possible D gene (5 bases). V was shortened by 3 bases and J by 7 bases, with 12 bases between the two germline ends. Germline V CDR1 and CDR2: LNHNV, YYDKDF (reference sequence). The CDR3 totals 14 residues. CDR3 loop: CATSRAGTGEKLFF. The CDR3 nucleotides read TGTGCCACCAGCAGGGCAGGGACCGGTGAAAAACTGTTTTTT.

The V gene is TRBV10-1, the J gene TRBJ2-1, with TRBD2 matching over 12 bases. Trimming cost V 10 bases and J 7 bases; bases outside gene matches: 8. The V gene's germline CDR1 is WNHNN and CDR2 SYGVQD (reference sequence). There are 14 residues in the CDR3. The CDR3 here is CAMEGLAGPNEQFF. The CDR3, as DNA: TGCGCCATGGAAGGACTAGCGGGACCAAATGAGCAGTTCTTC.

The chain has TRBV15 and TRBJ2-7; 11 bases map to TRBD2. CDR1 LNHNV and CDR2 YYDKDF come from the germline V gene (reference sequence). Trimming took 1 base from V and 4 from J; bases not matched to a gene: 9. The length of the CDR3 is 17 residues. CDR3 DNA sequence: TGTGCCACCAGCAGAGTGAGTGGGACTAGCGGTTTATACGAGCAGTACTTC. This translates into CATSRVSGTSGLYEQYF.

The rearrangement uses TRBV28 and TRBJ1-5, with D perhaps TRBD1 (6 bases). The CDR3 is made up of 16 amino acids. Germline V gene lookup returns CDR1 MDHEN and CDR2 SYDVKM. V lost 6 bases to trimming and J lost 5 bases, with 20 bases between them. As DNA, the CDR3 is TGTGCCAGCAGGACGGGTAATAACAGGGATGATCAGCCCCAGCATTTT. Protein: CASRTGNNRDDQPQHF.

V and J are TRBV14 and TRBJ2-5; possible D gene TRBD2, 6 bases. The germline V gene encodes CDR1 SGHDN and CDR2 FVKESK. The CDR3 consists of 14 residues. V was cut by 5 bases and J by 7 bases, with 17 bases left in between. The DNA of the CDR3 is TGTGCCAGCAGCGGCCGGGACTTCGGAGGGACCCAGTACTTC. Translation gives CASSGRDFGGTQYF.

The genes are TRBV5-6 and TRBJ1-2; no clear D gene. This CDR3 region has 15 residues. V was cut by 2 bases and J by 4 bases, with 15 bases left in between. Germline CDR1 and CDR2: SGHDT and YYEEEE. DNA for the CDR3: TGTGCCAGCAGCTTCATTGGGTCGCTCGTCTATGGCTACACCTTC. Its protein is CASSFIGSLVYGYTF.

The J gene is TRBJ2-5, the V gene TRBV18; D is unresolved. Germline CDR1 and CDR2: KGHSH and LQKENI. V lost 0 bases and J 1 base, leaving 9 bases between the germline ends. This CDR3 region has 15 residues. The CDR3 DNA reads TGTGCCAGCTCACCACCGTTAGGATTCCAAGAGACCCAGTACTTC. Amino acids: CASSPPLGFQETQYF.

The DNA of the CDR3 is TGTGCCAGCAGTGCGGAAGTCGCCGGGGAGCTGTTTTTT. Translated, it gives CASSAEVAGELFF. The chain combines TRBV2 with TRBJ2-2, with unresolved D. The V gene's germline CDR1 is SNHLY and CDR2 FYNNEI. CDR3 size: 13 residues. Trimming removed 4 bases at V and 6 bases at J, with 9 bases between.

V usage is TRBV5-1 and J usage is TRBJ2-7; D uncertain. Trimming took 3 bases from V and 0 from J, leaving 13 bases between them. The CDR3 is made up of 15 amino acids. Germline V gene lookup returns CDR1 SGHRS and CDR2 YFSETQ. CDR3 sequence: CASSSSLLGSYEQYF. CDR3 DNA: TGCGCCAGCAGCTCTTCCCTCCTAGGCTCCTACGAGCAGTACTTC.

DNA for the CDR3: TGTGCCAGCAGCTTGCCAGTAGCGGGATGGGATGAGCAGTTCTTC. Protein: CASSLPVAGWDEQFF. The rearrangement links TRBV7-2 to TRBJ2-1, with TRBD2 matching 8 bases. Losses at the gene ends were 3 bases for V and 8 bases for J; bases not matched to a gene: 9. CDR3 size: 15 residues. Germline V gives CDR1 SGHTA, CDR2 FQGNSA.

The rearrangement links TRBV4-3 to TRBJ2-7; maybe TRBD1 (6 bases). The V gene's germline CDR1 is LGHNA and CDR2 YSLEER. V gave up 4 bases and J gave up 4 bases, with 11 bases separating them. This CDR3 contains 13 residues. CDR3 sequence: CASSRDIRYEQYF. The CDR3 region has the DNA TGCGCCAGCAGCCGGGACATTAGATACGAGCAGTACTTC.

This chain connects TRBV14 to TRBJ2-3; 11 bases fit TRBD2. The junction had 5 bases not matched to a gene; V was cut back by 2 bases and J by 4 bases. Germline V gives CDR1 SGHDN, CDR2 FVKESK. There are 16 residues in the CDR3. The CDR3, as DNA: TGTGCCAGCAGCCAATTCCGACTAGCGGGACCAGATACGCAGTATTTT. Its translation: CASSQFRLAGPDTQYF. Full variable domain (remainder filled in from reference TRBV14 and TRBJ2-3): EAGVTQFPSHSVIEKGQTVTLRCDPISGHDNLYWYRRVMGKEIKFLLHFVKESKQDESGMPNNRFLAERTGGTYSTLKVQPAELEDSGVYFCASSQFRLAGPDTQYFGPGTRLTVL.

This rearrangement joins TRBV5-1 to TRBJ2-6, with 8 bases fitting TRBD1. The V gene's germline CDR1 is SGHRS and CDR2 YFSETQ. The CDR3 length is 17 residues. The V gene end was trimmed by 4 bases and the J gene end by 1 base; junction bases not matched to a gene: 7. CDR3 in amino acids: CASSGGTGPSGANVLTF. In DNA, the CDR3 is TGCGCCAGCAGCGGGGGGACAGGCCCTTCTGGGGCCAACGTCCTGACTTTC.

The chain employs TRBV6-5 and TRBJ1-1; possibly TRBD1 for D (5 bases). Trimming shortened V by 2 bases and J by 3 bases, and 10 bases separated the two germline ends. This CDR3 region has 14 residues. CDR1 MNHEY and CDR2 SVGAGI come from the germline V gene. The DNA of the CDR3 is TGTGCCAGCAGTTACCTCCGGGACTACACTGAAGCTTTCTTT. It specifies CASSYLRDYTEAFF.

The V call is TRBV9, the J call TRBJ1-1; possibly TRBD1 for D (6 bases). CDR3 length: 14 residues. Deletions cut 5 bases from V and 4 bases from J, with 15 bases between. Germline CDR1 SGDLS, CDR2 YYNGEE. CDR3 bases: TGTGCCAGCAGTAAACAGGGAATGGGCACTGAAGCTTTCTTT. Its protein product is CASSKQGMGTEAFF.

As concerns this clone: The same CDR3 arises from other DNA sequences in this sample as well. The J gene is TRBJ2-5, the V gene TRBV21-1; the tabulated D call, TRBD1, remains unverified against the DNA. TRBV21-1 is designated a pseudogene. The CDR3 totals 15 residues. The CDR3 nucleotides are TGTGCCAGCGGTGGGGACAGGGGGTACGGGGAGACCCAGTACTTC. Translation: CASGGDRGYGETQYF.

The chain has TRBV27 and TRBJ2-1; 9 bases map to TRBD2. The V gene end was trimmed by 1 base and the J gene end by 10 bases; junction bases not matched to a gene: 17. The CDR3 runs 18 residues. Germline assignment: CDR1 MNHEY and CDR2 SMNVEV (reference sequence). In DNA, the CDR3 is TGTGCCAGCAGTTTATTCCCCCGGCGGGAGGGCCAAGGTGGGGAGCAGTTCTTC. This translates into CASSLFPRREGQGGEQFF.

In DNA, the CDR3 is TGTGCCAGCAGTGCAGGACAAGGGCTAGAAGCTTTCTTT. Translating it yields CASSAGQGLEAFF. The chain links TRBV28 to TRBJ1-1, with D maybe TRBD1 (5 bases). Trimming cost V 5 bases and J 8 bases, with 15 bases left between them. This CDR3 comprises 13 residues. From germline, CDR1 is MDHEN and CDR2 SYDVKM. The full variable domain, rest sourced from reference TRBV28 and TRBJ1-1, is DVKVTQSSRYLVKRTGEKVFLECVQDMDHENMFWYRQDPGLGLRLIYFSYDVKMKEKGDIPEGYSVSREKKERFSLILESASTNQTSMYLCASSAGQGLEAFFGQGTRLTVV.